These T cell receptor beta chains were read from a single sample in a study of T cell repertoires in cytomegalovirus infection. TCRdb re-derived calls from the reads in MiXCR, one entry per CDR3 protein. The sample lists a few hundred thousand distinct CDR3 sequences; almost 30% were seen once. No antigen has been assigned to these receptors. Specimen: cultured PBMCs, collected from culture after CMV antigen stimulation. Receptor source: a human donor in good health (CMV status not recorded). Some clones in this sample may be carry-over from other donors' samples. Both conserved end residues are part of each CDR3.

j_gene: TRBJ1-2
v_gene: TRBV27
CDR3aa: CASSLRRGGYGYTF

j_gene: TRBJ2-7
v_gene: TRBV6-5
CDR3aa: CASRTPDWITYEQYF

j_gene: TRBJ2-7
v_gene: TRBV7-2
CDR3aa: CASSLVTGQMYF

j_gene: TRBJ1-2
v_gene: TRBV12-3/TRBV12-4
CDR3aa: CASRRTGVDYGYTF

j_gene: TRBJ1-1
v_gene: TRBV18
CDR3aa: CASSREQVRAEAFF

j_gene: TRBJ1-4
v_gene: TRBV20-1
CDR3aa: CSATGATNEKLFF

j_gene: TRBJ1-2
v_gene: TRBV28
CDR3aa: CASSLTGGAGNYGYTF

j_gene: TRBJ2-3
v_gene: TRBV5-6
CDR3aa: CASSLGEIAGTDTQYF

j_gene: TRBJ2-5
v_gene: TRBV6-6
CDR3aa: CASSYGHLQETQYF

j_gene: TRBJ2-6
v_gene: TRBV5-6
CDR3aa: CASSWRPGTPGANVLTF

j_gene: TRBJ2-3
v_gene: TRBV6-8
CDR3aa: CASSFDRELDTQYF

j_gene: TRBJ1-1
v_gene: TRBV12-3/TRBV12-4
CDR3aa: CASSLWPWTGNTEAFF

j_gene: TRBJ1-6
v_gene: TRBV4-2
CDR3aa: CASSQEHLSSYNSPLHF

j_gene: TRBJ1-1
v_gene: TRBV12-5
CDR3aa: CASGLVPPGGAFF

j_gene: TRBJ1-1
v_gene: TRBV5-1
CDR3aa: CASSPRDRGSNEAFF

j_gene: TRBJ1-2
v_gene: TRBV10-2
CDR3aa: CAVRWTDNYGYTF

j_gene: TRBJ2-3
v_gene: TRBV4-2
CDR3aa: CASSQDRIKTDTQYF

j_gene: TRBJ1-1
v_gene: TRBV5-4
CDR3aa: CASSGRDRGTEAFF

j_gene: TRBJ1-3
v_gene: TRBV7-9
CDR3aa: CASSFPGARGNTIYF

j_gene: TRBJ2-5
v_gene: TRBV19
CDR3aa: CASSTRTSQETQYF

j_gene: TRBJ1-5
v_gene: TRBV2
CDR3aa: CASSEFAGRQPQHF

j_gene: TRBJ1-2
v_gene: TRBV18
CDR3aa: CASSSEGRIDGYTF

j_gene: TRBJ2-2
v_gene: TRBV7-3
CDR3aa: CASSLGPSPGELFF

j_gene: TRBJ2-1
v_gene: TRBV12-3/TRBV12-4
CDR3aa: CASSWGLNNEQFF

j_gene: TRBJ2-5
v_gene: TRBV7-6
CDR3aa: CASSGGGKTQETQYF

j_gene: TRBJ2-1
v_gene: TRBV6-1
CDR3aa: CASSPLPGSPNEQFF

j_gene: TRBJ2-5
v_gene: TRBV6-1
CDR3aa: CASSEAVGGGRETQYF

j_gene: TRBJ2-3
v_gene: TRBV12-3/TRBV12-4
CDR3aa: CASSFGLAASTDTQYF

j_gene: TRBJ2-2
v_gene: TRBV7-6
CDR3aa: CASSPRPTGELFF

j_gene: TRBJ2-5
v_gene: TRBV5-3
CDR3aa: CASSSRKADRGLQETQYF

j_gene: TRBJ1-1
v_gene: TRBV4-1
CDR3aa: CASSLLRDTYTEAFF

j_gene: TRBJ1-5
v_gene: TRBV29-1
CDR3aa: CSVRTGNQPQHF

j_gene: TRBJ1-1
v_gene: TRBV4-2
CDR3aa: CASSQGSLAQNTEAFF

j_gene: TRBJ1-1
v_gene: TRBV7-6
CDR3aa: CASSRDRNTEAFF

j_gene: TRBJ2-6
v_gene: TRBV6-1
CDR3aa: CASRVLRDRELAGANVLTF

j_gene: TRBJ2-1
v_gene: TRBV12-5
CDR3aa: CASGPGGDKQFF

j_gene: TRBJ1-2
v_gene: TRBV19
CDR3aa: CASRSNRAPYGYTF

j_gene: TRBJ1-1
v_gene: TRBV12-3/TRBV12-4
CDR3aa: CASSFPQKNTEAFF

j_gene: TRBJ2-1
v_gene: TRBV19
CDR3aa: CASSNSGTRNNEQFF

j_gene: TRBJ2-7
v_gene: TRBV27
CDR3aa: CASSSGRKDEQYF

j_gene: TRBJ1-4
v_gene: TRBV15
CDR3aa: CATNRAGVQSEKLFF

j_gene: TRBJ2-3
v_gene: TRBV11-1
CDR3aa: CASSSGTSLPDTQYF

j_gene: TRBJ1-5
v_gene: TRBV12-3/TRBV12-4
CDR3aa: CASTDGYSNQPQHF

j_gene: TRBJ2-7
v_gene: TRBV28
CDR3aa: CASSPDLYEQYF

j_gene: TRBJ2-1
v_gene: TRBV28
CDR3aa: CASKGTSGKAAYNEQFF

j_gene: TRBJ2-2
v_gene: TRBV4-1
CDR3aa: CASSQVRWGDTGELFF

j_gene: TRBJ1-1
v_gene: TRBV20-1
CDR3aa: CSAARDREGTEAFF